The 28 T cell receptor beta chains below come from one sample, sequenced in a study of blood T cell repertoires in COVID-19. Data came from immunoSEQ multiplex PCR; TCRdb stores just in-frame clones and leaves some out. The sample has about 120,000 clones; around 84% are singletons. The sequencing input was PBMCs or T cells enriched from blood (not recorded which). The receptors here all came from a woman aged 25-40 years who had recovered from COVID-19.

The V and J genes are TRBV24-1 and TRBJ1-5; 9 positions match TRBD1. CDR1 KGHDR and CDR2 SFDVKD come from the germline V gene. The length of the CDR3 is 13 residues. V shed 5 bases and J 6 bases; nucleotides not matched to a gene: 1. The CDR3 is CATSGQGGQPQHF. The CDR3 DNA is TGTGCCACCAGTGGACAGGGGGGTCAGCCCCAGCATTTT.

This rearrangement joins TRBV30 to TRBJ1-1; possible D gene TRBD1, 5 bases. The CDR3 extends over 12 amino acids. The V gene's germline CDR1 is GTSNPN and CDR2 SVGIG (reference sequence). The V gene lost 4 bases and the J gene lost 4 bases, with 10 bases spanning the gap. The CDR3 protein is CAWNPQGTEAFF. The CDR3 DNA follows: TGTGCCTGGAACCCCCAGGGCACTGAAGCTTTCTTT.

This clone was counted a few times. CDR3 DNA: TGTGCCAGCAGCCAAACTGGGACAGAAAACTACGAGCAGTACTTC. This gives the protein CASSQTGTENYEQYF. The chain carries TRBV4-2 and TRBJ2-7, with 7 nucleotides matching TRBD1. Per germline, CDR1 LGHNA and CDR2 YNFKEQ. This CDR3 is 15 amino acids long. After removal of 2 bases from V and 3 bases from J, the junction contained 7 bases not matched to a gene.

V and J are TRBV6-5 and TRBJ2-1, with 9 bases lining up with TRBD2. The CDR3 contains 15 residues. V gave up 6 bases and J gave up 8 bases; unmatched junction bases: 11. CDR1 and CDR2 (germline): MNHEY, SVGAGI. The CDR3 loop reads CASSRKREASDEQFF. DNA for the CDR3: TGTGCCAGCAGCCGTAAGCGGGAGGCGTCGGATGAGCAGTTCTTC.

The V and J genes are TRBV9 and TRBJ2-7; TRBD1 is a possible D gene (6 bases). Germline CDR1 SGDLS, CDR2 YYNGEE. The CDR3 spans 13 residues. V lost 3 bases to trimming and J lost 9 bases, with 16 bases between them. The chain's CDR3 is CASSETLLTGQYF. The CDR3 DNA reads TGTGCCAGCAGCGAAACCCTTTTGACAGGGCAGTACTTC.

This rearrangement joins TRBV5-1 to TRBJ2-1; 8 bases align to TRBD2. With V trimmed by 5 bases and J by 5 bases, 6 bases remained unmatched. The CDR3 runs to 14 residues. CDR1 and CDR2 (germline): SGHRS, YFSETQ. CDR3 amino acids: CASSTGGPNNEQFF. The CDR3 nucleotides are TGCGCCAGCAGTACGGGAGGGCCCAACAATGAGCAGTTCTTC. The variable domain in full, completed from reference TRBV5-1 and TRBJ2-1, reads KAGVTQTPRYLIKTRGQQVTLSCSPISGHRSVSWYQQTPGQGLQFLFEYFSETQRNKGNFPGRFSGRQFSNSRSEMNVSTLELGDSALYLCASSTGGPNNEQFFGPGTRLTVL.

The V call is TRBV4-3, the J call TRBJ1-1; no reliable D call. V shed 3 bases and J shed 1 base, with 9 bases lying between them. The CDR3 runs 14 residues. Germline CDR1 LGHNA, CDR2 YSLEER. CDR3 protein: CASSQETGNTEAFF. CDR3 in DNA: TGCGCCAGCAGCCAGGAGACGGGGAACACTGAAGCTTTCTTT.

The CDR3 nucleotides read TGTGCCAGCATTCGAGACAGGGCTTTGAACACTGAAGCTTTCTTT. It specifies CASIRDRALNTEAFF. The chain is built from TRBV2 and TRBJ1-1; 7 nucleotides agree with TRBD1. CDR1 SNHLY and CDR2 FYNNEI come from the germline V gene. CDR3 length: 15 amino acids. V lost 7 bases and J lost 0; bases outside the gene matches: 8.

This clone appeared a few times. The J gene is TRBJ2-7, the V gene TRBV4-3, with 7 nucleotides matching TRBD2. V lost 0 bases and J lost 3; bases outside the gene matches: 14. The CDR3 contains 18 residues. Germline V gene lookup returns CDR1 LGHNA and CDR2 YSLEER. The CDR3 DNA follows: TGCGCCAGCAGCCAAGATCTGCGGAGAAGCGGGAATCACTACGAGCAGTACTTC. Its protein product is CASSQDLRRSGNHYEQYF.

V usage is TRBV7-6 and J usage is TRBJ1-3, with a weak D call TRBD1 (6 bases). The CDR3 is 14 residues long. Per germline, CDR1 SGHVS and CDR2 FNYEAQ. V was trimmed by 5 bases and J by 3 bases, leaving 11 bases between them. CDR3 sequence (DNA): TGTGCCAGCAGCCCCCGAGGGGGTGGAAACACCATATATTTT. It yields the protein CASSPRGGGNTIYF.

The V call is TRBV7-2, the J call TRBJ1-3; maybe TRBD1 (5 bases). V was cut by 5 bases and J by 0 bases, with 11 bases left in between. The CDR3 sequence is 15 residues long. Germline CDR1 SGHTA, CDR2 FQGNSA. In DNA, the CDR3 is TGTGCCAGCAGCCCCTTGGGGGGCTCTGGAAACACCATATATTTT. It yields the protein CASSPLGGSGNTIYF.

This clone has only one observation. The J gene is TRBJ2-5, the V gene TRBV19; tentatively, D is TRBD1 (6 bases). The CDR3 contains 16 residues. Trimming shortened V by 0 bases and J by 1 base, and 12 bases separated the two germline ends. Germline values: CDR1 LNHDA, CDR2 SQIVND (reference sequence). The DNA for the CDR3 is TGTGCCAGTAGTATAGATAGTAGAGGGGGCCAAGAGACCCAGTACTTC. It yields the protein CASSIDSRGGQETQYF.

The chain is built from TRBV27 and TRBJ2-5; tentative D call: TRBD1 (5 bases). The CDR3 is 15 residues long. Trimming shortened V by 2 bases and J by 3 bases, and 13 bases separated the two germline ends. CDR1 is MNHEY and CDR2 is SMNVEV in the germline V gene (reference sequence). CDR3 loop: CASSLAPKGKETQYF. The CDR3 nucleotides read TGTGCCAGCAGTTTAGCACCAAAGGGGAAAGAGACCCAGTACTTC.

The V gene is TRBV18, the J gene TRBJ1-4; 8 nucleotides agree with TRBD1. Germline assignment: CDR1 KGHSH and CDR2 LQKENI. The V gene end was trimmed by 6 bases and the J gene end by 8 bases; junction bases not matched to a gene: 11. The CDR3 sequence is 15 residues long. CDR3 amino acids: CASSQEDRVSEKLFF. CDR3 nucleotides: TGTGCCAGCTCTCAAGAGGACAGGGTGAGCGAAAAACTGTTTTTT.

The sample holds one count of this clone. The rearrangement links TRBV5-6 to TRBJ2-7; D is unclear. The germline gives CDR1 SGHDT, CDR2 YYEEEE. CDR3 length equals 12 residues. Trimming left V 4 bases short and J 6 bases short, with 11 bases between. CDR3 in DNA: TGTGCCAGCAGCCATCCCACGAGCGAGCAGTACTTC. Translating it yields CASSHPTSEQYF.

This chain links TRBV11-2 with TRBJ2-4; TRBD2 agrees at 8 bases. The V gene end was trimmed by 3 bases and the J gene end by 4 bases; junction bases not matched to a gene: 2. Per the germline V gene, CDR1 is SGHAT and CDR2 is FQNNGV. The length of the CDR3 is 14 residues. CDR3 in amino acids: CASSFGRGKNIQYF. CDR3 coding DNA: TGTGCCAGCAGCTTCGGGAGGGGTAAAAACATTCAGTACTTC.

J is TRBJ2-3 and V is TRBV20-1; possibly TRBD2 for D (6 bases). Looked up from germline, CDR1 is DFQATT and CDR2 is SNEGSKA (reference sequence). The CDR3 contains 11 residues. Trimming took 6 bases from V and 8 from J, leaving 12 bases between them. Here the CDR3 DNA reads TGCAGTGCCCCCGGGGGAGTTACGCAGTATTTT. It specifies CSAPGGVTQYF.

J is TRBJ2-2 and V is TRBV7-9; 8 nucleotides line up with TRBD1. The germline V gene has CDR1 SEHNR and CDR2 FQNEAQ (reference sequence). V dropped 5 bases and J dropped 15; count of bases not matched to a gene: 2. The CDR3 runs to 10 residues. The chain's CDR3 is CASSLTGVFF. CDR3 nucleotide sequence: TGTGCCAGCAGCCTGACAGGGGTGTTTTTT.

This chain links TRBV7-8 with TRBJ2-5; TRBD2 aligns across 8 bases. V lost 5 bases and J lost 2; bases outside the gene matches: 10. The CDR3 totals 16 residues. In germline, CDR1 is SGHVS, CDR2 FQNEAQ. The CDR3 sequence: CASSPAGSGIQETQYF. In DNA, the CDR3 is TGTGCCAGCAGCCCGGCGGGTAGCGGGATTCAAGAGACCCAGTACTTC.

This clone has at least ten counts. This chain joins TRBV28 and TRBJ1-1; TRBD1 matches 9 bases. J lost 3 bases, V lost 4 bases, and 9 bases had no gene match. There are 16 residues in the CDR3. Germline loops: CDR1 MDHEN, CDR2 SYDVKM. The CDR3 coding sequence is TGTGCCAGCAGTTCCCTCACAGGGGGCAAGGACACTGAAGCTTTCTTT. Its translation is CASSSLTGGKDTEAFF. The full variable domain, rest sourced from reference TRBV28 and TRBJ1-1, is DVKVTQSSRYLVKRTGEKVFLECVQDMDHENMFWYRQDPGLGLRLIYFSYDVKMKEKGDIPEGYSVSREKKERFSLILESASTNQTSMYLCASSSLTGGKDTEAFFGQGTRLTVV.

The chain links TRBV6-5 to TRBJ1-2; D possibly corresponds to TRBD1 (6 bases). This CDR3 has 10 amino acids. V lost 7 bases and J lost 13, with 13 bases in between. Germline V gene sequence: CDR1 MNHEY, CDR2 SVGAGI. CDR3 residues: CASKDRHFTF. CDR3 sequence (DNA): TGTGCCAGCAAGGACAGACACTTCACCTTC.

The chain has TRBV4-1 and TRBJ2-6; D perhaps matches TRBD2 (5 bases). Germline V CDR1 and CDR2: MGHRA, YSYEKL. This CDR3 region has 18 residues. The ends were cut back, 4 bases at V and 0 bases at J, with 16 bases in the middle. CDR3: CASSREGSLVSGANVLTF. In nucleotides, the CDR3 is TGCGCCAGCAGCCGAGAGGGCAGCCTTGTCTCTGGGGCCAACGTCCTGACTTTC.

The sample holds a few counts of this clone. The chain uses TRBV5-1 and TRBJ1-2, with D uncertain. Germline loops: CDR1 SGHRS, CDR2 YFSETQ. The CDR3 length is 15 residues. The germline V and J ends were trimmed by 4 bases and 3 bases, with 16 bases remaining between them. The CDR3 sequence: CASSPEDLKDYGYTF. In DNA, the CDR3 is TGCGCCAGCAGCCCGGAGGACCTCAAGGACTATGGCTACACCTTC. Full variable domain (rest looked up from reference TRBV5-1 and TRBJ1-2): KAGVTQTPRYLIKTRGQQVTLSCSPISGHRSVSWYQQTPGQGLQFLFEYFSETQRNKGNFPGRFSGRQFSNSRSEMNVSTLELGDSALYLCASSPEDLKDYGYTFGSGTRLTVV.

The CDR3 DNA reads as TGTGCCAGCAGCGACCGGACTAGCGGGAGTAATGAGCAGTTCTTC. Translation gives CASSDRTSGSNEQFF. The chain couples TRBV9 to TRBJ2-1; TRBD2 aligns across 13 bases. The CDR3 extends over 15 amino acids. V was clipped by 3 bases and J by 7 bases; unmatched bases: 4. CDR1 SGDLS and CDR2 YYNGEE come from the germline V gene.

This clone came up a few times. The chain recombines TRBV6-2 or TRBV6-3 with TRBJ1-2, with 8 nucleotides matching TRBD1. V lost 6 bases and J lost 1; bases outside the gene matches: 13. CDR3 size: 17 residues. Germline CDR1 MNHEY, CDR2 SVGEGT. The CDR3: CASSSLPGQGGNYGYTF. The DNA of the CDR3 is TGTGCCAGCAGCTCACTGCCCGGACAGGGTGGTAACTATGGCTACACCTTC.

V is TRBV5-4 and J is TRBJ2-3; the D gene is possibly TRBD2 (6 bases). Trimming took 4 bases from V and 0 from J, leaving 12 bases between them. Germline CDR1 is SGHNT and CDR2 is YYREEE (reference sequence). CDR3 length equals 15 residues. The CDR3 loop reads CASSRGGTSTDTQYF. As DNA, the CDR3 is TGTGCCAGCAGCCGAGGAGGGACTAGCACAGATACGCAGTATTTT. Based on the CDR3 plus reference TRBV5-4 and TRBJ2-3, the full variable domain is ETGVTQSPTHLIKTRGQQVTLRCSSQSGHNTVSWYQQALGQGPQFIFQYYREEENGRGNFPPRFSGLQFPNYSSELNVNALELDDSALYLCASSRGGTSTDTQYFGPGTRLTVL.

V gene TRBV7-2 combines with J gene TRBJ2-1; 9 bases map to TRBD2. Germline loops: CDR1 SGHTA, CDR2 FQGNSA. The CDR3 loop spans 16 amino acids. The trim removed 4 bases at V and 6 bases at J, leaving 10 bases unmatched. The CDR3 region has the DNA TGTGCCAGCAGCTCCTTCTCCGGGACTAGCTTCAATGAGCAGTTCTTC. Translation: CASSSFSGTSFNEQFF. Full variable domain (missing parts from reference TRBV7-2 and TRBJ2-1): GAGVSQSPSNKVTEKGKDVELRCDPISGHTALYWYRQSLGQGLEFLIYFQGNSAPDKSGLPSDRFSAERTGGSVSTLTIQRTQQEDSAVYLCASSSFSGTSFNEQFFGPGTRLTVL.

This chain links TRBV28 with TRBJ2-2; D is perhaps TRBD1 (6 bases). This CDR3 has 19 residues. Germline V CDR1 and CDR2: MDHEN, SYDVKM. V was cut by 3 bases and J by 4 bases, with 24 bases left in between. The CDR3 DNA sequence: TGTGCCAGCAGTTTTTTCAGTCTCGGGACACAGTATGGCACCGGGGAGCTGTTTTTT. It is translated as CASSFFSLGTQYGTGELFF.